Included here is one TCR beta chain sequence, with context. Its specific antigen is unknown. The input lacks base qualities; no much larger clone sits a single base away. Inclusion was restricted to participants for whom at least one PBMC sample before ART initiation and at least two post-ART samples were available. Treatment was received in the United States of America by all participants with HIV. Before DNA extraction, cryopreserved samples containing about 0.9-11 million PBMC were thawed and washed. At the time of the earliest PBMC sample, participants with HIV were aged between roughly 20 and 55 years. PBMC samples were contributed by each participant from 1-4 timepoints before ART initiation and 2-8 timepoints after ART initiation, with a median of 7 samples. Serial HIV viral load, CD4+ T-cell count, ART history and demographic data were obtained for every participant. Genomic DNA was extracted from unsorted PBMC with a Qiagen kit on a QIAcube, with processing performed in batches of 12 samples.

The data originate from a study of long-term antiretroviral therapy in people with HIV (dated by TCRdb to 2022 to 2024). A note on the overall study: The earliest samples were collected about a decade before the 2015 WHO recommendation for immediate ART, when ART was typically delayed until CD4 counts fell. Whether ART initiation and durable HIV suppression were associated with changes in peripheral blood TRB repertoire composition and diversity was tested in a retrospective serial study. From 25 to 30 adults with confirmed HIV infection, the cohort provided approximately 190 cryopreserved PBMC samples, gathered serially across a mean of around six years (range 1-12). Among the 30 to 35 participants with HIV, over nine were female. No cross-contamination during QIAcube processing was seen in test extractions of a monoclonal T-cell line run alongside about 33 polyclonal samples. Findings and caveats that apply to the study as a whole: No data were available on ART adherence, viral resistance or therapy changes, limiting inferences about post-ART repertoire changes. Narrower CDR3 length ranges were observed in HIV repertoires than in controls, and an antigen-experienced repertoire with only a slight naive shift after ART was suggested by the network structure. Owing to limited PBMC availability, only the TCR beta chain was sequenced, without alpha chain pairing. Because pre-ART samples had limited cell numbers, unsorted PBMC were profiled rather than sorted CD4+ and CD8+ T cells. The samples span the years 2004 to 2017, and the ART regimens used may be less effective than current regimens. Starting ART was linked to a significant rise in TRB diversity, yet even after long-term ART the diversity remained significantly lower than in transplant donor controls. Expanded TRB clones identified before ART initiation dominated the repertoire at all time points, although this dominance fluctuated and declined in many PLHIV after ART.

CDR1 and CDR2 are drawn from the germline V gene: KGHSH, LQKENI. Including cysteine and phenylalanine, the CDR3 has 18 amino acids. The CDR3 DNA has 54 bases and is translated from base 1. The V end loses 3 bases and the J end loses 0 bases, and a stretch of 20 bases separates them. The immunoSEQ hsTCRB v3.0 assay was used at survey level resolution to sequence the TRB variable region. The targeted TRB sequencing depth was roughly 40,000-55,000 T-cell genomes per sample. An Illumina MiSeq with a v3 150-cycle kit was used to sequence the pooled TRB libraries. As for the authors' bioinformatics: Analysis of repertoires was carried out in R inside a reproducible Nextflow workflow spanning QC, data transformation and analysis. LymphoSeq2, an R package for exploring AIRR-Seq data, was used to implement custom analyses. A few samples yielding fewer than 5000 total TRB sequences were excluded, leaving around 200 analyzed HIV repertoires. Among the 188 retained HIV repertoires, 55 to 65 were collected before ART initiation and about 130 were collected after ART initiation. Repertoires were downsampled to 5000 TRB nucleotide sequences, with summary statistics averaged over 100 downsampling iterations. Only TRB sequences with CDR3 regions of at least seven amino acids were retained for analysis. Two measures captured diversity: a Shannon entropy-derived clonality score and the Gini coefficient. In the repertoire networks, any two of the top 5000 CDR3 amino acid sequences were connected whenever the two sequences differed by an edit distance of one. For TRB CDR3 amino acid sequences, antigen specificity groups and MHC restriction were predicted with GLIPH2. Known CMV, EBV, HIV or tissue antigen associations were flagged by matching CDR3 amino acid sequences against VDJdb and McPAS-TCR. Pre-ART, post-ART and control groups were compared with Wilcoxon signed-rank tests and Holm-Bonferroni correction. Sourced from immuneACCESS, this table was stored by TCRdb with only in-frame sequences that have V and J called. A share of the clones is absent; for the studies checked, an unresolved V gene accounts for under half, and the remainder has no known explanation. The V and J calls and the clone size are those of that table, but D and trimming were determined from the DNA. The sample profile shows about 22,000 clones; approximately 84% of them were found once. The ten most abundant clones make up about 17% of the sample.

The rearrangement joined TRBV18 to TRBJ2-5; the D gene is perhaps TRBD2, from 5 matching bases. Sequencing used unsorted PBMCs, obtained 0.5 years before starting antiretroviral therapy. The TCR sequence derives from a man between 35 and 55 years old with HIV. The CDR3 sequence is CASSPPGNPRSNQETQYF. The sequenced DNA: TGTGCCAGCTCACCCCCCGGGAATCCAAGATCTAACCAAGAGACCCAGTACTTC.